This T cell receptor (beta chain) comes out of a study of control samples from healthy donors and cancer patients. TCRdb's table, derived via immunoSEQ multiplex PCR, lists solely in-frame clones and lacks some. This table has 150,000 or so clones, roughly 94% appearing once. The CDR3 sequence is 14 residues long. The V end lost 1 base, the J end lost 7 bases, and 16 bases lay between the germline ends. Germline values: CDR1 SQVTM, CDR2 ANQGSEA. The source of this sequence is a man in his forties or fifties in good health. Material for sequencing was blood. The chain recombines TRBV29-1 with TRBJ1-2; D unresolved. The chain's CDR3 is CSVEGAGSATGYTF. In nucleotides, the CDR3 is TGCAGCGTTGAAGGGGCAGGAAGCGCGACTGGCTACACCTTC.